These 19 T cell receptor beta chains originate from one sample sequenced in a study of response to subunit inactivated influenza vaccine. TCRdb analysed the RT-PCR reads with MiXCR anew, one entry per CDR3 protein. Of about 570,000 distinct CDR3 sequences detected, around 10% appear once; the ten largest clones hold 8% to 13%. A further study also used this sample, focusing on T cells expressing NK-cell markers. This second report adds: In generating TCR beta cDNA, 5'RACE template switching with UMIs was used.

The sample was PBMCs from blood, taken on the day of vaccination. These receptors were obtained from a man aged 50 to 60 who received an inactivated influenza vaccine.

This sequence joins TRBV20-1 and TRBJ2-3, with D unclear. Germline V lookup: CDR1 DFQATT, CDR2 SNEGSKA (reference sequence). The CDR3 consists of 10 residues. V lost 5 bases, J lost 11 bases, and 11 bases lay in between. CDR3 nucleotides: TGCAGTGCTCCCCTAAATGGGCAGTATTTT. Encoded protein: CSAPLNGQYF.

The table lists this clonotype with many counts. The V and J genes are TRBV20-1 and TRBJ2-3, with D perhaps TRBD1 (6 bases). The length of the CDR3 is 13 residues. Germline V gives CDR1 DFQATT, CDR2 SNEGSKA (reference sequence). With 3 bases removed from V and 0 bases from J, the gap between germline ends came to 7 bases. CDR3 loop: CSARTGSTDTQYF. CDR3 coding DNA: TGCAGTGCTAGGACAGGTAGCACAGATACGCAGTATTTT.

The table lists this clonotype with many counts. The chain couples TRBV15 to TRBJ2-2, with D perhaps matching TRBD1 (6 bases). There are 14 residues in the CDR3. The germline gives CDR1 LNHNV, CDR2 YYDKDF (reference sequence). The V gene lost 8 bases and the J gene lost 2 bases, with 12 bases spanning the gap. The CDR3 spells CATPGDINTGELFF. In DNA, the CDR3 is TGTGCCACCCCAGGGGACATAAACACCGGGGAGCTGTTTTTT.

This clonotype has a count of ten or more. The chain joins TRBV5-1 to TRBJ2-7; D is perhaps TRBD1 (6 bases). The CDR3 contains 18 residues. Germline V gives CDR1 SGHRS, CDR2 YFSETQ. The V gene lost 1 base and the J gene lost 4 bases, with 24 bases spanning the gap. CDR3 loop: CASSLSPSYRAVAYEQYF. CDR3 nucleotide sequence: TGCGCCAGCAGCTTGTCTCCATCGTACAGGGCGGTCGCGTACGAGCAGTACTTC.

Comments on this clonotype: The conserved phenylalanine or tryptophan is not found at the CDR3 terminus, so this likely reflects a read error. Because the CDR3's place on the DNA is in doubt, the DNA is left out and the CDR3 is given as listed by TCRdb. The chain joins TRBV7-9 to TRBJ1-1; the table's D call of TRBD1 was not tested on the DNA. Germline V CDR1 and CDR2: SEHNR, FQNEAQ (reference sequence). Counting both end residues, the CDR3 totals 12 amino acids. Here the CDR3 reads CASSMGQPPDLS.

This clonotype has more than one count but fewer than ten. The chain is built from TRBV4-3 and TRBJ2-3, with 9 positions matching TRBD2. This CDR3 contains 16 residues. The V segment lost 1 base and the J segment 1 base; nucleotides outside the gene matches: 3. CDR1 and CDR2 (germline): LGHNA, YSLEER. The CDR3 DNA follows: TGCGCCAGCAGCCAAGGGGTAGCGGGGGGCACAGATACGCAGTATTTT. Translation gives CASSQGVAGGTDTQYF.

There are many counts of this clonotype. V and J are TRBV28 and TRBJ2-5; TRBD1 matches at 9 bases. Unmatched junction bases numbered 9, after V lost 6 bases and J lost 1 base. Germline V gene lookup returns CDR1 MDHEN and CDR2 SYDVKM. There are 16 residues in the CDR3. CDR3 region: CASSLGTGFSQETQYF. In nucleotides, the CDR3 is TGTGCCAGCAGCCTAGGGACAGGGTTTAGCCAAGAGACCCAGTACTTC.

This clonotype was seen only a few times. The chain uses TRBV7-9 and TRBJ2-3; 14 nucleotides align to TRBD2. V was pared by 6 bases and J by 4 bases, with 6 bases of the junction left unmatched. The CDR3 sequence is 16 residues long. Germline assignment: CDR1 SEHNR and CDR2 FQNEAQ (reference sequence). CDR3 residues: CASRRLAGGGPDTQYF. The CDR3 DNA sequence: TGTGCCAGCAGACGACTAGCGGGAGGGGGCCCAGATACGCAGTATTTT.

CDR3 amino acids: CSAPNRDRVLSRYNEQFF. Written as DNA, the CDR3 is TGCAGTGCTCCAAACCGGGACAGGGTTCTCTCGAGGTACAATGAGCAGTTCTTC. The chain recombines TRBV20-1 with TRBJ2-1; 9 bases are a match to TRBD1. The V gene's germline CDR1 is DFQATT and CDR2 SNEGSKA (reference sequence). Unmatched junction bases numbered 18, after V lost 5 bases and J lost 4 bases. The CDR3 is made up of 18 amino acids.

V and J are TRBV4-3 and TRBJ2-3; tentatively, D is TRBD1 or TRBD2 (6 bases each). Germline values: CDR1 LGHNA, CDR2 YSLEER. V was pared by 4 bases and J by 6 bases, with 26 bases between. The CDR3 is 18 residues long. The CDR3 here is CASSRKLSWDTGTDTQYF. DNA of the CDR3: TGCGCCAGCAGCCGCAAACTAAGCTGGGACACCGGGACTGATACGCAGTATTTT.

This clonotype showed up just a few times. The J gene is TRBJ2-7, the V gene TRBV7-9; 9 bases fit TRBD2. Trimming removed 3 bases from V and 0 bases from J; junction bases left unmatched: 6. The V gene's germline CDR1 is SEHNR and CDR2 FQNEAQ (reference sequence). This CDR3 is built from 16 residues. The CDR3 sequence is CASSFGYSGSSYEQYF. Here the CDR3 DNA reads TGTGCCAGCAGCTTCGGGTATAGCGGGAGCTCCTACGAGCAGTACTTC.

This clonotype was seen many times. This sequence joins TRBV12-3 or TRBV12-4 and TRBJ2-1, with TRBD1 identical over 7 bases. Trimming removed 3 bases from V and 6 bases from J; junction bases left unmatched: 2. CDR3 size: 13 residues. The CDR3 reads CASSLSGGNEQFF. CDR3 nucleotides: TGTGCCAGCAGTTTGTCAGGGGGCAATGAGCAGTTCTTC.

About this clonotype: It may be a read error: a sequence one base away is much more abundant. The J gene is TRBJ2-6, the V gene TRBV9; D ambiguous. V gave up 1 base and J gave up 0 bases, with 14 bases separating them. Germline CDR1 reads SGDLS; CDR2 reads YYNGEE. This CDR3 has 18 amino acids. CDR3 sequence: CASSVRAGVYSGANVLTF. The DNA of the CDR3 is TGTGCCAGCAGCGTAAGGGCAGGAGTCTACTCTGGGGCCAACGTCCTGACTTTC.

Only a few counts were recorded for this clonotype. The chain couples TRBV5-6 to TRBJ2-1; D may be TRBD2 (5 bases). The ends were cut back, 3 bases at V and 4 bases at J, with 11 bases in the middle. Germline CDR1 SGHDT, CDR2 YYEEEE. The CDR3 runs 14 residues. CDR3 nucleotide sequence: TGTGCCAGCAGCTCAACCACTAGGTACAATGAGCAGTTCTTC. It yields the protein CASSSTTRYNEQFF.

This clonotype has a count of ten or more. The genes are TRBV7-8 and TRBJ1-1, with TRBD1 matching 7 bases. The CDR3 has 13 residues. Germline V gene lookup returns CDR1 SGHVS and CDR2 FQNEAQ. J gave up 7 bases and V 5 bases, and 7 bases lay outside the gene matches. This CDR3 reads CASSMTGTSEAFF. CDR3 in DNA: TGTGCCAGCAGCATGACAGGGACCAGTGAAGCTTTCTTT.

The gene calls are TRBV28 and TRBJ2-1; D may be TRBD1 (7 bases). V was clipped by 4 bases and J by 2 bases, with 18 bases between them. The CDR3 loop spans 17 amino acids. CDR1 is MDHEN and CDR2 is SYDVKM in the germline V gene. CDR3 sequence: CASSSQGGRTAYNEQFF. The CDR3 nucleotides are TGTGCCAGCAGTTCCCAGGGGGGACGGACTGCCTACAATGAGCAGTTCTTC.

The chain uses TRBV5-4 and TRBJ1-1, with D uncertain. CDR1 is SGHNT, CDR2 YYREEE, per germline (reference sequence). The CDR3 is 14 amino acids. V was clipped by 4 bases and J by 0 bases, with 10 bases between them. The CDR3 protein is CASSKEYMNTEAFF. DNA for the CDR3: TGTGCCAGCAGCAAAGAATACATGAACACTGAAGCTTTCTTT.

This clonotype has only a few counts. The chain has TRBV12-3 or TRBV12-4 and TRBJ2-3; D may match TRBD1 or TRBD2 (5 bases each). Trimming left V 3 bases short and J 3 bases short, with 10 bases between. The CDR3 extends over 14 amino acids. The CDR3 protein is CASSFDGGTDTQYF. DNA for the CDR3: TGTGCCAGCAGTTTCGATGGGGGTACAGATACGCAGTATTTT.

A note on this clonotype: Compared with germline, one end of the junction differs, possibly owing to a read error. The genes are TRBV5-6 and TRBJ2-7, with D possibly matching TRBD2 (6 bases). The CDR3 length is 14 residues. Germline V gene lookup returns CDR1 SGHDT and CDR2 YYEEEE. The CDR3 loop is CASGFGSGVVEQYF. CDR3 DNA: TGTGCCAGCGGCTTCGGGTCGGGAGTTGTCGAGCAGTACTTC.